This entry lists 25 T cell receptor beta chains sequenced from one sample in a study of blood T cell repertoires in COVID-19. Profiled with immunoSEQ multiplex PCR; TCRdb holds only in-frame clones, not every one. The sample has under 250,000 clones; 65% to 85% are singletons. Material: peripheral blood. The source of these receptors is a woman aged 60-75 years with acute or convalescent COVID-19.

V and J are TRBV13 and TRBJ1-4, with 7 positions matching TRBD1. With V trimmed by 4 bases and J by 2 bases, 1 base remained unmatched. The CDR3 runs to 14 residues. Looked up from germline, CDR1 is PRHDT and CDR2 is FYEKMQ (reference sequence). The CDR3 nucleotides are TGTGCCAGCAGCTCCAGGGGGACTAATGAAAAACTGTTTTTT. This encodes CASSSRGTNEKLFF. The entire variable domain, with the rest obtained from reference TRBV13 and TRBJ1-4, is as follows: AAGVIQSPRHLIKEKRETATLKCYPIPRHDTVYWYQQGPGQDPQFLISFYEKMQSDKGSIPDRFSAQQFSDYHSELNMSSLELGDSALYFCASSSRGTNEKLFFGSGTQLSVL.

The chain couples TRBV7-3 to TRBJ2-1; TRBD2 matches at 13 bases. The CDR3 is 16 amino acids. CDR1 SGHTA and CDR2 FQGTGA come from the germline V gene. The ends lost 4 bases at V and 9 bases at J; junction bases unmatched: 9. The CDR3 spells CASSSTGTSGVSEQFF. The CDR3, as DNA: TGTGCCAGCAGCTCGACCGGGACTAGCGGGGTGAGTGAGCAGTTCTTC.

J is TRBJ1-6 and V is TRBV7-6; D is undetermined. The CDR3 extends over 15 amino acids. V lost 7 bases, J lost 6 bases, and 16 bases lay in between. Germline V lookup: CDR1 SGHVS, CDR2 FNYEAQ. CDR3 amino acids: CASTDGVGPNSPLHF. The CDR3 coding sequence is TGTGCCAGCACCGACGGGGTCGGGCCTAATTCACCCCTCCACTTT.

The chain recombines TRBV7-9 with TRBJ2-7; TRBD1 matches 10 bases. The CDR3 is 14 amino acids. With 5 bases clipped from V and 6 bases from J, the junction kept 7 bases outside the gene matches. The V gene's germline CDR1 is SEHNR and CDR2 FQNEAQ (reference sequence). The CDR3 sequence is CASSPPGQGIEQYF. The CDR3 bases are TGTGCCAGCAGCCCACCGGGACAGGGGATCGAGCAGTACTTC.

The chain combines TRBV9 with TRBJ2-7; a weak D match, TRBD1 (7 bases). V was cut by 3 bases and J by 2 bases, with 12 bases left in between. Germline assignment: CDR1 SGDLS and CDR2 YYNGEE. This CDR3 spans 14 amino acids. The CDR3 DNA follows: TGTGCCAGCAGCGGGCGGGACAGTACCTACGAGCAGTACTTC. Its protein product is CASSGRDSTYEQYF.

The V call is TRBV11-2, the J call TRBJ1-2, with D unresolved. CDR1 is SGHAT and CDR2 is FQNNGV in the germline V gene. V was cut by 5 bases and J by 3 bases, with 10 bases left in between. This CDR3 spans 13 amino acids. The CDR3 loop is CASSKDSDYGYTF. As DNA, the CDR3 is TGTGCCAGCAGCAAGGACTCGGACTATGGCTACACCTTC.

This chain uses TRBV14 with TRBJ2-5, with a tentative D call TRBD2 (7 bases). V was pared by 1 base and J by 2 bases, with 11 bases between. Germline-derived CDR1 and CDR2 are SGHDN and FVKESK. The CDR3 is made up of 15 amino acids. CDR3 nucleotide sequence: TGTGCCAGCAGCCAAGTGCGGGGGCTTCAAGAGACCCAGTACTTC. It yields the protein CASSQVRGLQETQYF.

The rearrangement joins TRBV5-6 to TRBJ1-4; D is possibly TRBD1 (6 bases). The V gene lost 4 bases and the J gene lost 11 bases, with 18 bases spanning the gap. Germline V gene data show CDR1 as SGHDT and CDR2 as YYEEEE. The CDR3 length is 14 residues. The CDR3 coding sequence is TGTGCCAGCAGCGACACAGGGTTCTTCGAGAAACTGTTTTTT. Amino acid sequence: CASSDTGFFEKLFF.

The rearrangement joins TRBV30 to TRBJ2-5; weak D call: TRBD1 (5 bases). The germline V gene encodes CDR1 GTSNPN and CDR2 SVGIG (reference sequence). This CDR3 spans 12 amino acids. V was shortened by 4 bases and J by 5 bases, with 11 bases between the two germline ends. DNA for the CDR3: TGTGCCTGGACAGGGTTGGGGGAGACCCAGTACTTC. This gives the protein CAWTGLGETQYF.

The table lists this clone with a count of one. The chain carries TRBV11-2 and TRBJ2-7; 7 positions agree with TRBD2. V was pared by 5 bases and J by 3 bases, with 7 bases of the junction left unmatched. The CDR3 consists of 14 residues. Germline lookup yields CDR1 SGHAT and CDR2 FQNNGV. CDR3 DNA sequence: TGTGCCAGCAGCCGTCGGGAGGACCGCTACGAGCAGTACTTC. It codes for CASSRREDRYEQYF.

This chain joins TRBV4-1 and TRBJ1-6; 8 nucleotides align to TRBD1. The CDR3 is 13 amino acids. Germline trimming cut 5 bases from V and 9 bases from J; bases unmatched to any gene: 3. Germline loops: CDR1 MGHRA, CDR2 YSYEKL. The CDR3 region is CASSEDRASPLHF. The CDR3 bases are TGCGCCAGCAGCGAGGACAGGGCTTCACCCCTCCACTTT.

This chain uses TRBV5-1 with TRBJ2-4; 8 bases agree with TRBD2. J was trimmed by 6 bases and V by 0 bases; bases with no gene match: 5. The CDR3 covers 15 residues. Germline loops: CDR1 SGHRS, CDR2 YFSETQ. The DNA for the CDR3 is TGCGCCAGCAGCTTGGTTACGGGGGGGCCAAACATTCAGTACTTC. It specifies CASSLVTGGPNIQYF.

The chain is built from TRBV6-6 and TRBJ1-3; 7 positions match TRBD1. The CDR3 is 13 residues long. Germline V gene lookup returns CDR1 MNHNY and CDR2 SVGAGI (reference sequence). V gave up 8 bases and J gave up 4 bases; unmatched junction bases: 5. CDR3 residues: CASDQGVGNTIYF. Here the CDR3 DNA reads TGTGCCAGCGATCAGGGGGTGGGAAACACCATATATTTT.

This clone was seen a handful of times. The chain joins TRBV7-2 to TRBJ2-7; 12 bases fit TRBD2. From germline, CDR1 is SGHTA and CDR2 FQGNSA. This CDR3 comprises 15 residues. V trimming: 5 bases; J trimming: 6 bases; junction bases outside the gene matches: 8. The CDR3 DNA reads as TGTGCCAGCAGCCCACAGACTAGCGGGGGCTCCGAGCAGTACTTC. This encodes CASSPQTSGGSEQYF.

The gene calls are TRBV3-1 (or the pseudogene TRBV3-2) and TRBJ2-2, with a tentative D call TRBD2 (6 bases). Trimming shortened V by 10 bases and J by 4 bases, and 13 bases separated the two germline ends. There are 13 residues in the CDR3. The germline V gene encodes CDR1 LGHDT and CDR2 YNNKEL (reference sequence). CDR3 amino acids: CATQTRRTGELFF. DNA for the CDR3: TGTGCCACCCAGACTAGACGCACCGGGGAGCTGTTTTTT.

The chain recombines TRBV7-9 with TRBJ2-5; no clear D. This CDR3 is 12 amino acids long. Germline lookup yields CDR1 SEHNR and CDR2 FQNEAQ (reference sequence). Trimming took off 1 base at V and 10 bases at J, with 10 bases between the two ends. This CDR3 is CASSLGLDNQYF. In DNA, the CDR3 is TGTGCCAGCAGCTTAGGACTCGATAACCAGTACTTC.

The rearrangement joins TRBV5-1 to TRBJ2-7; D is undetermined. V lost 3 bases and J 6 bases, leaving 13 bases between the germline ends. Germline V gene lookup returns CDR1 SGHRS and CDR2 YFSETQ. The CDR3 is 13 residues long. The CDR3 DNA reads TGCGCCAGCAGCTGGTGGGCAGGCGTCGAGCAGTACTTC. Amino acid sequence: CASSWWAGVEQYF.

The sample holds a few counts of this clone. The chain carries TRBV9 and TRBJ1-3; D is undetermined. Germline assignment: CDR1 SGDLS and CDR2 YYNGEE. The CDR3 spans 16 residues. The V end was cut by 0 bases, the J end by 0 bases, with 10 bases between. The CDR3 sequence: CASSVGHTSSGNTIYF. The CDR3 nucleotides are TGTGCCAGCAGCGTAGGACACACGAGCTCTGGAAACACCATATATTTT.

The V gene is TRBV5-6, the J gene TRBJ2-7; TRBD1 aligns across 10 bases. V shed 3 bases, J shed 1 base, and the junction held 4 bases outside the gene matches. CDR3 length: 15 residues. Germline loops: CDR1 SGHDT, CDR2 YYEEEE. DNA of the CDR3: TGTGCCAGCAGCTGGGGACAGGGGATATCCTACGAGCAGTACTTC. Protein sequence: CASSWGQGISYEQYF.

The rearrangement joins TRBV2 to TRBJ1-1; no reliable D call. Per germline, CDR1 SNHLY and CDR2 FYNNEI. This CDR3 region has 12 residues. V was cut by 6 bases and J by 4 bases, with 9 bases left in between. The chain's CDR3 is CASRIGLTEAFF. DNA for the CDR3: TGTGCCAGCAGAATCGGACTCACTGAAGCTTTCTTT. The full variable domain, completed using reference TRBV2 and TRBJ1-1, is EPEVTQTPSHQVTQMGQEVILRCVPISNHLYFYWYRQILGQKVEFLVSFYNNEISEKSEIFDDQFSVERPDGSNFTLKIRSTKLEDSAMYFCASRIGLTEAFFGQGTRLTVV.

This sequence joins TRBV11-2 and TRBJ2-1; 8 bases map to TRBD1. Looked up from germline, CDR1 is SGHAT and CDR2 is FQNNGV. This CDR3 has 17 residues. V was pared by 5 bases and J by 0 bases, with 9 bases of the junction left unmatched. The CDR3 reads CASSPRQGYHSYNEQFF. CDR3 nucleotide sequence: TGTGCCAGCAGCCCCAGACAGGGGTATCACTCCTACAATGAGCAGTTCTTC. Complete variable domain (other parts from reference TRBV11-2 and TRBJ2-1): EAGVAQSPRYKIIEKRQSVAFWCNPISGHATLYWYQQILGQGPKLLIQFQNNGVVDDSQLPKDRFSAERLKGVDSTLKIQPAKLEDSAVYLCASSPRQGYHSYNEQFFGPGTRLTVL.

The sample holds a few counts of this clone. This rearrangement joins TRBV11-2 to TRBJ2-7; maybe TRBD1 (5 bases). Trimming took off 0 bases at V and 0 bases at J, with 9 bases between the two ends. This CDR3 is 15 amino acids long. Per germline, CDR1 SGHAT and CDR2 FQNNGV. The CDR3 region is CASSLERTSSYEQYF. The CDR3 DNA is TGTGCCAGCAGCTTAGAGAGGACAAGCTCCTACGAGCAGTACTTC.

The chain carries TRBV6-5 and TRBJ1-3, with D hard to call. Trimming took off 7 bases at V and 0 bases at J, with 4 bases between the two ends. There are 12 residues in the CDR3. Germline assignment: CDR1 MNHEY and CDR2 SVGAGI. The CDR3 DNA follows: TGTGCCAGCAAGAGCTCTGGAAACACCATATATTTT. This translates into CASKSSGNTIYF.

The chain combines TRBV5-1 with TRBJ2-2; TRBD2 is a possible D gene (6 bases). V dropped 4 bases and J dropped 0 bases, with 13 bases sitting between them. The CDR3 sequence is 16 residues long. From germline, CDR1 is SGHRS and CDR2 YFSETQ. CDR3 sequence (DNA): TGCGCCAGCAGCCTCACCGGGACTCCGAACACCGGGGAGCTGTTTTTT. Translated: CASSLTGTPNTGELFF.

This rearrangement joins TRBV6-5 to TRBJ1-1; D possibly corresponds to TRBD1 (6 bases). CDR3 length: 15 amino acids. In germline, CDR1 is MNHEY, CDR2 SVGAGI. The germline V and J ends were trimmed by 7 bases and 1 base, with 16 bases remaining between them. The CDR3 reads CASIPRGRGNTEAFF. Written as DNA, the CDR3 is TGTGCCAGCATCCCCCGGGGCAGGGGGAACACTGAAGCTTTCTTT.